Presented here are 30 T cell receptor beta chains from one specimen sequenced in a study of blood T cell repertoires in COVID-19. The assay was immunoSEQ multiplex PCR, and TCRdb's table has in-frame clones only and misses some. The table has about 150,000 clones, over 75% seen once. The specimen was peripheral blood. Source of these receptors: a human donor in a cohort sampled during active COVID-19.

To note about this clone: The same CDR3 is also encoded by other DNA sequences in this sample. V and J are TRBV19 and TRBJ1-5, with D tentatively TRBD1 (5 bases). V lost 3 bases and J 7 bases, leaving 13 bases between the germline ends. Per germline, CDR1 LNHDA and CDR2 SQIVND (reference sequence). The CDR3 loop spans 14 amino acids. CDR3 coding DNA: TGTGCCAGTAGTATTAGCAGGGCTGGGCAGCCCCAGCATTTT. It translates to CASSISRAGQPQHF.

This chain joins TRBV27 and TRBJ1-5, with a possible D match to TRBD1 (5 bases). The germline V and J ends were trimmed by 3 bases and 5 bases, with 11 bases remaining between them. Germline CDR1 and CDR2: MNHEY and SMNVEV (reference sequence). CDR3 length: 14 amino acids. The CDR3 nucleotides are TGTGCCAGCAGTTTCAGGCAGGGTGATCAGCCCCAGCATTTT. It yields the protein CASSFRQGDQPQHF.

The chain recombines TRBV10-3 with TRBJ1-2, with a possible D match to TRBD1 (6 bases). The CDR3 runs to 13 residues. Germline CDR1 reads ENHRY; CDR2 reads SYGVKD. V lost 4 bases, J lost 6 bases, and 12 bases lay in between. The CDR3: CAISVRGKDGYTF. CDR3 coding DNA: TGTGCCATCAGTGTAAGGGGGAAGGATGGCTACACCTTC.

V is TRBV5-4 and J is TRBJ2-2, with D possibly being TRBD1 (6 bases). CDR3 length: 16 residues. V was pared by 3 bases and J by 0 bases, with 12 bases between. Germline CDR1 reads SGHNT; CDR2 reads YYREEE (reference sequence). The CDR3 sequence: CASSSEGVTNTGELFF. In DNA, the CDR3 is TGTGCCAGCAGCTCCGAGGGGGTCACGAACACCGGGGAGCTGTTTTTT.

The CDR3 region has the DNA TGTGCCAGCAGCCCTCACCAGGCGGGCGGCTACACCTTC. It is translated as CASSPHQAGGYTF. This chain uses TRBV7-3 with TRBJ1-2; no clear D gene. Trimming took off 5 bases at V and 8 bases at J, with 15 bases between the two ends. Germline CDR1 is SGHTA and CDR2 is FQGTGA. The CDR3 has 13 residues.

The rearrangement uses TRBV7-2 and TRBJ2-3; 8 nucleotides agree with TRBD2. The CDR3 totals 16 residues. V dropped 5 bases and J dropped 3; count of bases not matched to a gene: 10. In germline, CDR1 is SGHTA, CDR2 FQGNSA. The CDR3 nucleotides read TGTGCCAGCAGCAGAACCTCAGCGGGAGCGACAGATACGCAGTATTTT. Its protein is CASSRTSAGATDTQYF. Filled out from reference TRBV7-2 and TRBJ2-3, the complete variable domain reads GAGVSQSPSNKVTEKGKDVELRCDPISGHTALYWYRQSLGQGLEFLIYFQGNSAPDKSGLPSDRFSAERTGGSVSTLTIQRTQQEDSAVYLCASSRTSAGATDTQYFGPGTRLTVL.

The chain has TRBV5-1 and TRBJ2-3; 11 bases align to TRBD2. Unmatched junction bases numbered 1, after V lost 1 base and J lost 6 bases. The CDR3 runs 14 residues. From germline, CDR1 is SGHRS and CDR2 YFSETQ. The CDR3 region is CASSLTSGSDTQYF. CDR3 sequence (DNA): TGCGCCAGCAGCTTGACTAGCGGGAGTGATACGCAGTATTTT.

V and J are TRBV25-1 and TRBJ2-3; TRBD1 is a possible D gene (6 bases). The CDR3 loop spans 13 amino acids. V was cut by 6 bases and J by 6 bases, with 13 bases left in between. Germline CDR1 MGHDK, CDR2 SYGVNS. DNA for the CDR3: TGTGCCAGCAGGAACAGGGCATGGGATACGCAGTATTTT. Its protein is CASRNRAWDTQYF.

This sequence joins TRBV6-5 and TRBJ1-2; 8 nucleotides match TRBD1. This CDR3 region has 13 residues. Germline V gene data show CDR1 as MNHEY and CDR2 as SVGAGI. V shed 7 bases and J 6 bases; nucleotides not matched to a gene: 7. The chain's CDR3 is CASTRQGSDGYTF. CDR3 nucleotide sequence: TGTGCCAGCACACGACAGGGGAGTGATGGCTACACCTTC.

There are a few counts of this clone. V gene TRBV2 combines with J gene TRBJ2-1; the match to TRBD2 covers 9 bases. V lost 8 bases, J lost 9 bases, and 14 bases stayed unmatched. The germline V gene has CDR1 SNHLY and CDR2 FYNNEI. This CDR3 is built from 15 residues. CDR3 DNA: TGTGCCAGCCGAGGGGCAAGCGGGGGGCCCGCTGAGCAGTTCTTC. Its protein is CASRGASGGPAEQFF.

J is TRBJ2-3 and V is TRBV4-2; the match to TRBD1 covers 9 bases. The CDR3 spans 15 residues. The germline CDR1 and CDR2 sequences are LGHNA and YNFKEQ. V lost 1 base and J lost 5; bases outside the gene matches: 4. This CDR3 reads CASSQGGQGRDTQYF. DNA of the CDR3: TGTGCCAGCAGCCAAGGTGGACAGGGGAGAGATACGCAGTATTTT.

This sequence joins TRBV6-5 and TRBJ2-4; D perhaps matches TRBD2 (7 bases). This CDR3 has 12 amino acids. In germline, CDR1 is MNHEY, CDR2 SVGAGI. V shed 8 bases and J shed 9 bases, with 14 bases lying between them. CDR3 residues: CASQGRDGIQYF. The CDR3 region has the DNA TGTGCCAGCCAGGGGAGGGACGGCATTCAGTACTTC.

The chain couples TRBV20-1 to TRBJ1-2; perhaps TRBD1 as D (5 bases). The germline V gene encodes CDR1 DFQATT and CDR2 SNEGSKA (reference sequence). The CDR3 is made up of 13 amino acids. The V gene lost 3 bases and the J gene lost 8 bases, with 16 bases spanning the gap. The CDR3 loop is CSASNQGGNGYTF. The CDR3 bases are TGCAGTGCTAGTAACCAGGGAGGAAACGGCTACACCTTC.

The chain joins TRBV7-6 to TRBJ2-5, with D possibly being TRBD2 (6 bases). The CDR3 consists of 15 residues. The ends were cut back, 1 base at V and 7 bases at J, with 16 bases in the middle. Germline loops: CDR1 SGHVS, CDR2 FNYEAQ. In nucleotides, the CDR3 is TGTGCCAGCAGCTTAGAAGCGGGCGCTCTGGGGACCCAGTACTTC. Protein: CASSLEAGALGTQYF.

CDR3 in amino acids: CASSPGQINSGANVLTF. The CDR3 DNA sequence: TGTGCCAGCTCACCGGGACAGATTAACTCTGGGGCCAACGTCCTGACTTTC. The chain recombines TRBV18 with TRBJ2-6; 7 bases line up with TRBD1. The V gene end was trimmed by 3 bases and the J gene end by 0 bases; junction bases not matched to a gene: 5. CDR1 KGHSH and CDR2 LQKENI come from the germline V gene. The CDR3 loop spans 17 amino acids.

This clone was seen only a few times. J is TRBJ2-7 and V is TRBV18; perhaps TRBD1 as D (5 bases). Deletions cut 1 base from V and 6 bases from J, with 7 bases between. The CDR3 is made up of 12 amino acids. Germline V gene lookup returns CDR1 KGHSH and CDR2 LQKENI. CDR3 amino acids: CASSPRQGEQYV. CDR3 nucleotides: TGTGCCAGCTCACCACGTCAGGGCGAGCAGTACGTC.

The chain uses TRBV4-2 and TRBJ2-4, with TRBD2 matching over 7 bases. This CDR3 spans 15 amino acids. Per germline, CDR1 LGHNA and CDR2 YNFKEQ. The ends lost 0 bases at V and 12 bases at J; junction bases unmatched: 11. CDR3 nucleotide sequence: TGTGCCAGCAGCCAAGAACTGGACATGACGGGGGGTCAGTACTTC. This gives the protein CASSQELDMTGGQYF.

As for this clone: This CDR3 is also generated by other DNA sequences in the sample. CDR3: CAWSPGTDTQYF. CDR3 in DNA: TGTGCCTGGAGCCCCGGCACAGATACGCAGTATTTT. The chain is built from TRBV30 and TRBJ2-3; the D is unclear. This CDR3 contains 12 residues. The V gene lost 3 bases and the J gene lost 1 base, with 5 bases spanning the gap. Looked up from germline, CDR1 is GTSNPN and CDR2 is SVGIG (reference sequence).

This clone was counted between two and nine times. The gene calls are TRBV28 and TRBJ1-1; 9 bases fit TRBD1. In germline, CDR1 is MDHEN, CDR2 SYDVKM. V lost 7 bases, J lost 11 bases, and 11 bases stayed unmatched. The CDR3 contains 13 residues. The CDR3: CASTIRDRDLAFF. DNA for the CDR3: TGTGCCAGCACTATCCGGGACAGGGATTTGGCTTTCTTT. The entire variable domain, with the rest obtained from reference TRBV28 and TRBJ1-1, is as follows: DVKVTQSSRYLVKRTGEKVFLECVQDMDHENMFWYRQDPGLGLRLIYFSYDVKMKEKGDIPEGYSVSREKKERFSLILESASTNQTSMYLCASTIRDRDLAFFGQGTRLTVV.

CDR3 amino acids: CASSPQRRQGGRELFF. In nucleotides, the CDR3 is TGTGCCAGCTCACCCCAAAGGAGACAGGGAGGCAGGGAGCTGTTTTTT. The V and J genes are TRBV18 and TRBJ2-2, with D perhaps TRBD1 (7 bases). Germline V gene sequence: CDR1 KGHSH, CDR2 LQKENI. Trimming removed 3 bases from V and 9 bases from J, with 20 bases in between. This CDR3 has 16 amino acids.

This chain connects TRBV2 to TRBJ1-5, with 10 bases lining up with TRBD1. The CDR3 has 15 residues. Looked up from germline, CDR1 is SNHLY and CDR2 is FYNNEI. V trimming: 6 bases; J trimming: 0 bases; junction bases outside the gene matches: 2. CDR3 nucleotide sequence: TGTGCCAGCAGGGGGACAGGGGCTAGCAATCAGCCCCAGCATTTT. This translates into CASRGTGASNQPQHF.

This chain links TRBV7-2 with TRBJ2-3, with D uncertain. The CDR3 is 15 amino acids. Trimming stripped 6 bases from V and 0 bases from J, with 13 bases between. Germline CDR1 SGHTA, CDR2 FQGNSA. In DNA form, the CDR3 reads TGTGCCAGCAGTCTACGAACCGCTAGCACAGATACGCAGTATTTT. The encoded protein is CASSLRTASTDTQYF.

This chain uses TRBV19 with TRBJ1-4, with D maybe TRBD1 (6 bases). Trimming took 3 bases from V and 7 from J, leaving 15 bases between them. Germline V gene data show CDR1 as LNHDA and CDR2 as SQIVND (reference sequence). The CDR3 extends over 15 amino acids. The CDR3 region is CASSILGGFSEKLFF. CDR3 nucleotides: TGTGCCAGTAGTATTTTAGGGGGATTCAGTGAAAAACTGTTTTTT.

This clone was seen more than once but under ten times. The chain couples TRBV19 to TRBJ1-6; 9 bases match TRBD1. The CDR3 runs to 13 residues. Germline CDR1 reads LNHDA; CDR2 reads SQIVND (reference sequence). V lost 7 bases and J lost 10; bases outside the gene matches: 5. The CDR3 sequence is CASTGQGTSPLHF. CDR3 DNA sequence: TGTGCCAGTACTGGACAGGGGACCTCACCCCTCCACTTT.

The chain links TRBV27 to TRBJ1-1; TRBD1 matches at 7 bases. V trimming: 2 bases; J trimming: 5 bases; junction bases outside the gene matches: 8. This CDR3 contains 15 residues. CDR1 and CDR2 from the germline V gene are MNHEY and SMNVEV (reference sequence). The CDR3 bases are TGTGCCAGCAGTTTAGGGACAGACCCGGAGACTGAAGCTTTCTTT. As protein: CASSLGTDPETEAFF.

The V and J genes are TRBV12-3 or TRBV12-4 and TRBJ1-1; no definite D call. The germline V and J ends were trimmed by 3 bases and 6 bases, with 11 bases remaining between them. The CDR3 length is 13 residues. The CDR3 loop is CASSLGGPAEAFF. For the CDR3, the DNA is TGTGCCAGCAGTTTGGGCGGGCCGGCTGAAGCTTTCTTT.

The CDR3 DNA sequence: TGCGCCAGCAGAACCGGGACAGGGCAAGAGACCCAGTACTTC. This sequence encodes CASRTGTGQETQYF. This sequence joins TRBV5-1 and TRBJ2-5; 9 bases fit TRBD1. Per germline, CDR1 SGHRS and CDR2 YFSETQ. This CDR3 region has 14 residues. The ends lost 5 bases at V and 2 bases at J; junction bases unmatched: 4.

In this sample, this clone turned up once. In DNA, the CDR3 is TGTGCCATCAGTGAGTCCCGGAGATTAACGGGGGAGACCCAGTACTTC. This codes for CAISESRRLTGETQYF. The chain links TRBV10-3 to TRBJ2-5, with D possibly TRBD2 on 5 matching bases. The V gene lost 0 bases and the J gene lost 5 bases, with 16 bases spanning the gap. The CDR3 loop spans 16 amino acids. Germline V gene sequence: CDR1 ENHRY, CDR2 SYGVKD.

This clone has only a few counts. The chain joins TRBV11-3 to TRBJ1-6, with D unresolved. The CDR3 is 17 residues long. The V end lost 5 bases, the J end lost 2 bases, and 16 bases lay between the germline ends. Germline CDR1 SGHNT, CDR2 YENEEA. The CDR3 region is CASSPEVGSPYNSPLHF. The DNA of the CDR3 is TGTGCCAGCAGCCCGGAGGTGGGGAGCCCCTATAATTCACCCCTCCACTTT. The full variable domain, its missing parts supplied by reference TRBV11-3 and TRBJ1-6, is EAGVVQSPRYKIIEKKQPVAFWCNPISGHNTLYWYLQNLGQGPELLIRYENEEAVDDSQLPKDRFSAERLKGVDSTLKIQPAELGDSAVYLCASSPEVGSPYNSPLHFGNGTRLTVT.

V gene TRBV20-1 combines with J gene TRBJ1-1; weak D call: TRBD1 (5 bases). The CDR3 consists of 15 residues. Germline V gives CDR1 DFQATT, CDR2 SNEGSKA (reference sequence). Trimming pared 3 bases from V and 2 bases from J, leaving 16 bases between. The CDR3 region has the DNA TGCAGTGCTAGTCCCACGTTCAGGGCTAACACTGAAGCTTTCTTT. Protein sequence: CSASPTFRANTEAFF.